The 21 T cell receptor beta chains presented below share a single source sample, sequenced in a study of blood T cell repertoires in COVID-19. Here immunoSEQ multiplex PCR was the method, and the copy in TCRdb shows in-frame clones only, minus some. The repertoire has fewer than 85,000 clones, over 65% of them found once; the top ten carry 35%. Sequencing was carried out using peripheral blood. These receptor sequences come from a woman aged 65 to 85 with acute or convalescent COVID-19.

V gene TRBV13 combines with J gene TRBJ2-7; 11 bases map to TRBD2. Trimming at V came to 6 bases and at J to 0 bases, leaving 7 bases not matched to a gene. Per the germline V gene, CDR1 is PRHDT and CDR2 is FYEKMQ (reference sequence). The CDR3 spans 16 residues. In DNA, the CDR3 is TGTGCCAGCAGTCTGACTAGCGGGACTAGCTCCTACGAGCAGTACTTC. Translation: CASSLTSGTSSYEQYF.

The rearrangement joins TRBV18 to TRBJ1-2; 9 nucleotides line up with TRBD1. V was clipped by 3 bases and J by 3 bases; unmatched bases: 11. Germline-derived CDR1 and CDR2 are KGHSH and LQKENI. This CDR3 is 17 amino acids long. The CDR3 DNA reads as TGTGCCAGCTCACCCTCGGACAGGGGCCCTATTGACTATGGCTACACCTTC. This encodes CASSPSDRGPIDYGYTF.

A single count supports this clone. The chain carries TRBV2 and TRBJ1-6, with TRBD1 identical over 9 bases. This CDR3 has 13 residues. Germline V gives CDR1 SNHLY, CDR2 FYNNEI. J was trimmed by 9 bases and V by 8 bases; bases with no gene match: 5. The CDR3 is CASVGQGTSPLHF. The DNA of the CDR3 is TGTGCCAGCGTGGGACAGGGAACTTCACCCCTCCACTTT. The whole variable domain, filled in from reference TRBV2 and TRBJ1-6, reads EPEVTQTPSHQVTQMGQEVILRCVPISNHLYFYWYRQILGQKVEFLVSFYNNEISEKSEIFDDQFSVERPDGSNFTLKIRSTKLEDSAMYFCASVGQGTSPLHFGNGTRLTVT.

The sample holds many counts of this clone. The chain couples TRBV28 to TRBJ2-5; 8 nucleotides agree with TRBD1. This CDR3 spans 14 amino acids. The V and J ends lost 5 bases and 9 bases, in that order; junction bases with no gene match: 11. CDR1 and CDR2 (germline): MDHEN, SYDVKM. The CDR3 DNA sequence: TGTGCCAGCAGTCTGGGACAGGCGATCGGGGCCCAGTACTTC. It codes for CASSLGQAIGAQYF.

As for this clone: The same CDR3 can be traced to other DNA sequences in this sample. This chain connects TRBV24-1 to TRBJ1-2; 9 nucleotides line up with TRBD1. The CDR3 has 15 amino acids. J gave up 5 bases and V 4 bases, and 7 bases lay outside the gene matches. Germline assignment: CDR1 KGHDR and CDR2 SFDVKD. The CDR3 loop is CATSDSGTGRYGYTF. DNA of the CDR3: TGTGCCACCAGTGACTCCGGGACAGGGAGGTATGGCTACACCTTC.

V and J are TRBV18 and TRBJ2-3, with 7 nucleotides matching TRBD2. The CDR3 length is 17 residues. Trimming cost V 3 bases and J 1 base; bases outside gene matches: 10. Germline values: CDR1 KGHSH, CDR2 LQKENI. CDR3 residues: CASSPSGIAGRTDTQYF. CDR3 sequence (DNA): TGTGCCAGCTCACCCTCCGGAATAGCGGGTCGCACAGATACGCAGTATTTT.

This sequence joins TRBV7-2 and TRBJ2-7; no reliable D call. This CDR3 contains 15 residues. Per the germline V gene, CDR1 is SGHTA and CDR2 is FQGNSA. V was clipped by 5 bases and J by 0 bases, with 14 bases between them. The CDR3 here is CASSARMRSSYEQYF. CDR3 in DNA: TGTGCCAGCAGCGCGCGGATGAGGAGCTCCTACGAGCAGTACTTC.

This clone was counted a few times. The gene calls are TRBV2 and TRBJ1-3; D gene unclear. Germline loops: CDR1 SNHLY, CDR2 FYNNEI. Trimming took off 8 bases at V and 4 bases at J, with 9 bases between the two ends. The CDR3 contains 12 residues. Here the CDR3 DNA reads TGTGCCAGCGGTAGGGAGGGAAACACCATATATTTT. Its protein is CASGREGNTIYF. The full variable domain, with the rest looked up from reference TRBV2 and TRBJ1-3, is EPEVTQTPSHQVTQMGQEVILRCVPISNHLYFYWYRQILGQKVEFLVSFYNNEISEKSEIFDDQFSVERPDGSNFTLKIRSTKLEDSAMYFCASGREGNTIYFGEGSWLTVV.

In this sample, this clone turned up a few times. The rearrangement uses TRBV7-2 and TRBJ1-3; no definite D call. From germline, CDR1 is SGHTA and CDR2 FQGNSA. The CDR3 is 16 amino acids. Trimming took 1 base from V and 0 from J, leaving 10 bases between them. In nucleotides, the CDR3 is TGTGCCAGCAGCTTAGGCCATGAGAGCTCTGGAAACACCATATATTTT. It codes for CASSLGHESSGNTIYF.

The chain employs TRBV5-1 and TRBJ1-1, with D hard to call. The germline V and J ends were trimmed by 2 bases and 1 base, with 9 bases remaining between them. From germline, CDR1 is SGHRS and CDR2 YFSETQ. CDR3 size: 14 residues. CDR3 in DNA: TGCGCCAGCAGCTTAAGCGGCGCGAACACTGAAGCTTTCTTT. Protein: CASSLSGANTEAFF.

The V call is TRBV23-1, the J call TRBJ2-7; 7 bases line up with TRBD1. TRBV23-1 is designated an ORF whose function remains uncertain. With 3 bases clipped from V and 5 bases from J, the junction kept 19 bases outside the gene matches. This CDR3 is 18 amino acids long. CDR3 in amino acids: CASSHNLGLGQFRDEQYF. CDR3 coding DNA: TGCGCCAGCAGTCATAATTTGGGTCTGGGACAGTTTCGTGACGAGCAGTACTTC.

This clone has a handful of counts. This chain connects TRBV6-5 to TRBJ2-1; tentatively, D is TRBD1 (5 bases). CDR3 size: 12 residues. The ends were cut back, 7 bases at V and 10 bases at J, with 14 bases in the middle. Germline CDR1 MNHEY, CDR2 SVGAGI. This CDR3 is CASTRDRGEQFF. CDR3 nucleotide sequence: TGTGCCAGCACCCGAGACAGAGGAGAGCAGTTCTTC.

This clone turned up a few times. This chain uses TRBV28 with TRBJ1-1, with TRBD1 matching 7 bases. The junction had 11 bases not matched to a gene; V was cut back by 8 bases and J by 2 bases. The CDR3 sequence is 15 residues long. The germline V gene has CDR1 MDHEN and CDR2 SYDVKM. Here the CDR3 DNA reads TGTGCCAGCTCCATACTAGGACAGGTCAACACTGAAGCTTTCTTT. Translated, it gives CASSILGQVNTEAFF.

J is TRBJ2-7 and V is TRBV12-5, with TRBD1 identical over 9 bases. This CDR3 spans 14 amino acids. Germline V lookup: CDR1 LGHNT, CDR2 FRNRAP. Losses at the gene ends were 6 bases for V and 3 bases for J; bases not matched to a gene: 6. DNA for the CDR3: TGTGCTAGTGGCCCGGGACAGGGTGGCTACGAGCAGTACTTC. Amino acids: CASGPGQGGYEQYF.

J is TRBJ2-7 and V is TRBV27, with 12 positions matching TRBD2. The CDR3 is made up of 15 amino acids. Trimming at V came to 4 bases and at J to 6 bases, leaving 7 bases not matched to a gene. Looked up from germline, CDR1 is MNHEY and CDR2 is SMNVEV (reference sequence). The CDR3 loop reads CASSSGTSGRGEQYF. The CDR3 nucleotides are TGTGCCAGCAGTTCGGGGACTAGCGGGCGAGGCGAGCAGTACTTC.

This clone was recorded once. This rearrangement joins TRBV6-5 to TRBJ1-3, with D tentatively TRBD1 (5 bases). CDR1 and CDR2 (germline): MNHEY, SVGAGI. The CDR3 spans 15 residues. V was cut by 8 bases and J by 4 bases, with 18 bases left in between. This CDR3 is CASGKGFPSGNTIYF. CDR3 coding DNA: TGTGCCAGCGGGAAGGGGTTTCCCTCCGGAAACACCATATATTTT.

This CDR3 is CSATSRDEQYF. CDR3 DNA sequence: TGCAGTGCCACCAGCAGGGACGAGCAGTACTTC. This sequence joins TRBV20-1 and TRBJ2-7; tentatively, D is TRBD1 (5 bases). The CDR3 has 11 amino acids. V gave up 6 bases and J gave up 5 bases, with 11 bases separating them. Germline assignment: CDR1 DFQATT and CDR2 SNEGSKA (reference sequence).

This clone occurred once. This chain joins TRBV7-6 and TRBJ1-6; D possibly corresponds to TRBD1 (5 bases). Per the germline V gene, CDR1 is SGHVS and CDR2 is FNYEAQ. V was pared by 0 bases and J by 10 bases, with 13 bases between. The CDR3 is 15 residues long. Here the CDR3 reads CASSLAEGPRSPLHF. CDR3 sequence (DNA): TGTGCCAGCAGCTTAGCGGAGGGACCACGGTCACCCCTCCACTTT.

The CDR3 DNA sequence: TGTGCCAGCAGCTATAACGGTGGGTCTAGAGAGGAGACCCAGTACTTC. This encodes CASSYNGGSREETQYF. V is TRBV28 and J is TRBJ2-5; no clear D gene. The CDR3 totals 16 residues. Trimming took 6 bases from V and 5 from J, leaving 22 bases between them. The V gene's germline CDR1 is MDHEN and CDR2 SYDVKM.

Here the CDR3 DNA reads TGTGCCAGCTCTCCTCACCCAACAGGGGAGACTGAAGCTTTCTTT. Translated, it gives CASSPHPTGETEAFF. The V gene is TRBV18, the J gene TRBJ1-1; 7 bases align to TRBD1. CDR3 length equals 15 residues. Unmatched junction bases numbered 12, after V lost 6 bases and J lost 5 bases. Germline CDR1 and CDR2: KGHSH and LQKENI.

The genes are TRBV27 and TRBJ2-3; 7 bases line up with TRBD1. The length of the CDR3 is 13 residues. CDR1 is MNHEY, CDR2 SMNVEV, per germline (reference sequence). Trimming removed 10 bases from V and 7 bases from J; junction bases left unmatched: 11. The CDR3 DNA sequence: TGTGCCACCACGACAGGGATGGCAAATACGCAGTATTTT. It translates to CATTTGMANTQYF.